A selection of T cell receptor beta chains follows, all from one sample in a study of blood T cells in healthy people across ages. TCRdb ran MiXCR on the 5' RACE reads and lists one entry per CDR3 protein. This table has fewer than 700,000 distinct CDR3 sequences, 40% to 45% appearing once. The source material was blood. The receptors come from a man at least 80 years old in good health. CDR3s include the opening cysteine and the closing phenylalanine or tryptophan. The D gene is left open where the match is weak. Clone size, where shown, is once, few, many, or a class for clones that have expanded.

. | TRBJ2-1 | many | TRBV11-2 | CASSLAPSSYNEQFF | TGTGCCAGCAGCTTAGCACCCAGCTCCTACAATGAGCAGTTCTTC
. | TRBJ2-7 | . | TRBV30 | CAWSVLGRLNEQYF | TGTGCCTGGAGTGTACTTGGCAGGTTAAACGAGCAGTACTTC
. | TRBJ2-5 | few | TRBV7-2 | CASTPGPQETQYF | TGTGCCAGCACCCCAGGGCCCCAAGAGACCCAGTACTTC
TRBD2 | TRBJ2-1 | . | TRBV2 | CASSATRVAGYNEQFF | TGTGCCAGCAGTGCTACTAGGGTAGCGGGATACAATGAGCAGTTCTTC
TRBD1 | TRBJ2-2 | . | TRBV6-2/TRBV6-3 | CASSLTGPTGELFF | TGTGCCAGCAGTTTGACAGGGCCCACCGGGGAGCTGTTTTTT
. | TRBJ2-3 | many | TRBV11-2 | CASSLGGPSDTQYF | TGTGCCAGCAGCTTAGGGGGCCCATCGGATACGCAGTATTTT
. | TRBJ1-5 | few | TRBV2 | CASSGQRNQPQHF | TGTGCCAGCAGTGGACAGAGAAATCAGCCCCAGCATTTT
TRBD1 | TRBJ1-1 | . | TRBV12-5 | CASGLALQGATEAFF | TGTGCTAGTGGTTTGGCTTTACAGGGGGCCACTGAAGCTTTCTTT
. | TRBJ2-1 | . | TRBV20-1 | CSAPGFQGLAAYNEQFF | TGCAGTGCTCCGGGGTTTCAGGGGCTAGCGGCTTACAATGAGCAGTTCTTC
. | TRBJ2-7 | . | TRBV3-1 | CASSQGQGTVYEQYF | TGTGCCAGCAGCCAGGGGCAGGGGACCGTGTACGAGCAGTACTTC
. | TRBJ2-1 | few | TRBV24-1 | CATSDHKRTSDEQFF | TGTGCCACCAGTGATCACAAGCGGACCTCGGATGAGCAGTTCTTC
. | TRBJ2-5 | few | TRBV29-1 | CSVRDSKKTQYF | TGCAGCGTCCGGGACTCGAAGAAGACCCAGTACTTC
. | TRBJ1-6 | . | TRBV7-6 | CASSLKRGYNSPLHF | TGTGCCAGCAGCTTAAAGAGGGGCTATAATTCACCCCTCCACTTT
. | TRBJ2-5 | . | TRBV27 | CASSKGTGFQETQYF | TGTGCCAGCTCCAAGGGCACAGGGTTTCAAGAGACCCAGTACTTC
TRBD1 | TRBJ2-3 | . | TRBV18 | CASSPLGQASTDTQYF | TGTGCCAGCTCACCACTCGGACAGGCTAGCACAGATACGCAGTATTTT
TRBD1 | TRBJ2-7 | many | TRBV28 | CAGGTGERYEQYF | TGTGCCGGAGGGACAGGGGAGAGGTACGAGCAGTACTTC
TRBD2 | TRBJ2-3 | . | TRBV5-1 | CASSLGSGGADTQYF | TGCGCCAGCAGCTTGGGTAGCGGGGGGGCCGATACGCAGTATTTT
. | TRBJ1-1 | . | TRBV20-1 | CSARGLVGLKNTEAFF | TGCAGTGCTAGGGGCTTGGTCGGGCTAAAGAACACTGAAGCTTTCTTT
TRBD1 | TRBJ2-1 | few | TRBV28 | CASREQGSSYNEQFF | TGTGCCAGCAGGGAACAGGGGAGTTCCTACAATGAGCAGTTCTTC
. | TRBJ2-3 | . | TRBV6-2/TRBV6-3 | CASSYLRADTQYF | TGTGCCAGCTCATACCTCCGAGCAGATACGCAGTATTTT
. | TRBJ2-1 | . | TRBV11-3 | CASSPQGSGPDNEQFF | TGTGCCAGCAGCCCCCAGGGGAGCGGGCCAGACAATGAGCAGTTCTTC
. | TRBJ2-2 | . | TRBV5-6 | CASSLHGQGIGGELFF | TGTGCCAGCAGCTTACACGGGCAAGGGATCGGCGGGGAGCTGTTTTTT
. | TRBJ2-1 | few | TRBV3-1 | CASSPIVASDYNEQFF | TGTGCCAGCAGCCCGATTGTGGCTAGCGACTACAATGAGCAGTTCTTC
. | TRBJ2-1 | . | TRBV30 | CAWVGQIYNEQFF | TGTGCCTGGGTTGGACAGATCTACAATGAGCAGTTCTTC
TRBD1 | TRBJ2-2 | . | TRBV6-5 | CASRRGQGYGTGELFF | TGTGCCAGCAGGAGAGGACAGGGGTATGGCACCGGGGAGCTGTTTTTT
. | TRBJ1-4 | few | TRBV6-1 | CASIRQEGEKLFF | TGTGCCAGCATTCGACAGGAAGGAGAAAAACTGTTTTTT
TRBD1 | TRBJ2-7 | few | TRBV6-2/TRBV6-3 | CASSVDRYSYEQYF | TGTGCCAGCAGTGTGGACAGGTACTCCTACGAGCAGTACTTC
TRBD1 | TRBJ2-5 | many | TRBV7-2 | CASSSGQPQETQYF | TGTGCCAGCAGCTCGGGACAGCCCCAAGAGACCCAGTACTTC
. | TRBJ2-1 | . | TRBV4-3 | CASSWGGSESSYNEQFF | TGCGCCAGCAGCTGGGGCGGGTCGGAGAGCTCCTACAATGAGCAGTTCTTC
TRBD2 | TRBJ2-7 | . | TRBV7-9 | CACSPSGGNVHEQYF | TGTGCCTGCAGCCCGTCGGGAGGGAATGTCCACGAGCAGTACTTC
TRBD2 | TRBJ2-3 | . | TRBV12-3/TRBV12-4 | CASSSRLAGGPSTDTQYF | TGTGCCAGCAGCTCAAGACTAGCGGGAGGGCCGAGCACAGATACGCAGTATTTT
. | TRBJ2-4 | few | TRBV19 | CASSATGGRNIQYF | TGTGCCAGTAGTGCGACCGGGGGAAGGAACATTCAGTACTTC
. | TRBJ1-1 | few | TRBV7-2 | CASSLVFGEAEAFF | TGTGCCAGCAGCTTAGTTTTTGGGGAGGCTGAAGCTTTCTTT
TRBD1 | TRBJ2-7 | few | TRBV15 | CATSIGQGVGSYEQYF | TGTGCCACCAGCATCGGACAGGGTGTGGGCTCCTACGAGCAGTACTTC
. | TRBJ1-2 | few | TRBV2 | CASSEPGTYYGYTF | TGTGCCAGCAGTGAGCCGGGGACGTACTATGGCTACACCTTC
TRBD1 | TRBJ2-7 | . | TRBV27 | CASSVQGVPYEQYF | TGTGCCAGCAGTGTACAGGGGGTCCCCTACGAGCAGTACTTC
TRBD2 | TRBJ2-5 | . | TRBV7-9 | CASSYTLAGGFQETQYF | TGTGCCAGCAGCTATACACTAGCGGGAGGTTTCCAAGAGACCCAGTACTTC